The entry below gives a single T cell receptor (beta chain) sequence along with its context. Trimming removed 2 bases from V and 3 bases from J, with 11 bases in between. The CDR3 loop spans 14 amino acids. Germline lookup yields CDR1 SGHNT and CDR2 YYREEE (reference sequence). The sample is drawn from a study of shared clonotypes between healthy human individuals. Authors' methods: ImmunoSEQ gave junction-only sequences without quality scores, so filtering differed. Using immunoSEQ multiplex PCR, the repertoire was profiled, and TCRdb retains in-frame clones only, with some absent. The V and J calls and clone size come from that table; D and trimming were worked out from the DNA. Of around 370,000 clones in the sample, 90% to 98% were seen once.

V gene TRBV5-4 combines with J gene TRBJ1-1; a possible D gene is TRBD1 (5 bases). Specimen: memory CD8+ T cells sorted from blood. Regarding subset: CD45RO+ cells pooled with CCR7-negative TemRA cells. The TCR was taken from a man under 40 in good health. CDR3 DNA: TGTGCCAGCAGCTTCTCATGGGGGGACACTGAAGCTTTCTTT. It is translated as CASSFSWGDTEAFF.